These T cell receptor beta chains were read from a single sample in a study of T cells in Graves' hyperthyroidism and ophthalmopathy. TCRdb fed the multiplex PCR reads into MiXCR, producing one record per CDR3 protein. This table holds 300,000 to 350,000 distinct CDR3 sequences, approximately 13% found once. The sample consisted of blood. The receptors derive from a woman younger than 45 with Graves' hyperthyroidism. Each CDR3 is given with its conserved first and last residue. A D gene is named only where the DNA matches it firmly. The listing skips clone size in some rows; elsewhere it reads once, few, many or a size class.

D: .
V: TRBV10-3
J: TRBJ1-4
size: few
DNA: TGTGCCATCAGTGAAAGGAATGAAAAACTGTTTTTT
CDR3: CAISERNEKLFF

D: TRBD2
V: TRBV7-6
J: TRBJ2-3
size: few
DNA: TGTGCCAGCGGACTCCGGACTAGCGGCACAGATACGCAGTATTTT
CDR3: CASGLRTSGTDTQYF

D: TRBD1
V: TRBV2
J: TRBJ2-7
size: many
DNA: TGTGCCAGCAGTGACCCGGGACAGTCCTCCTACGAGCAGTACTTC
CDR3: CASSDPGQSSYEQYF

D: .
V: TRBV20-1
J: TRBJ1-4
size: .
DNA: TGCAGTGCTATGACCGCAACTAATGAAAAACTGTTTTTT
CDR3: CSAMTATNEKLFF

D: TRBD1
V: TRBV5-5
J: TRBJ2-1
size: few
DNA: TGTGCCAGCAGCTTTCGGACAGGGGGTAATGAGCAGTTCTTC
CDR3: CASSFRTGGNEQFF

D: .
V: TRBV30
J: TRBJ2-2
size: .
DNA: TGTGCCTGGAGTGCGGCAGGGAACACCGGGGAGCTGTTTTTT
CDR3: CAWSAAGNTGELFF

D: TRBD1
V: TRBV28
J: TRBJ1-3
size: many
DNA: TGTGCCAGCAGTATGCCCCCGGGACAGAGCCTCTCTGGAAACACCATATATTTT
CDR3: CASSMPPGQSLSGNTIYF

D: .
V: TRBV20-1
J: TRBJ1-2
size: .
DNA: TGCAGTGCTAGATGGCGGGGGGCAGGGTATGGCTACACCTTC
CDR3: CSARWRGAGYGYTF

D: .
V: TRBV30
J: TRBJ2-7
size: many
DNA: TGTGCCTGGAGTGGTGGCAGCTTCCCCTACGAGCAGTACTTC
CDR3: CAWSGGSFPYEQYF

D: .
V: TRBV9
J: TRBJ2-1
size: many
DNA: TGTGCCAGCAGCGTAGGAGGGCCTGAGCAGTTCTTC
CDR3: CASSVGGPEQFF

D: .
V: TRBV7-9
J: TRBJ2-7
size: few
DNA: TGTGCCAGCAGCTTAGCAGAAGCACGGAGCTCCTACGAGCAGTACTTC
CDR3: CASSLAEARSSYEQYF

D: .
V: TRBV5-1
J: TRBJ2-7
size: .
DNA: TGCGCCAGCAGCTTGTTCAGAGGAGGCGAGCAGTACTTC
CDR3: CASSLFRGGEQYF

D: .
V: TRBV3-1
J: TRBJ2-2
size: few
DNA: TGTGCCAGCAACAAGAGAAGGAACGGGCTGTACACCGGGGAGCTGTTTTTT
CDR3: CASNKRRNGLYTGELFF

D: .
V: TRBV7-2
J: TRBJ2-3
size: many
DNA: TGTGCCAGCAGCTTAAAGACAGATACGCAGTATTTT
CDR3: CASSLKTDTQYF

D: TRBD1
V: TRBV20-1
J: TRBJ1-5
size: many
DNA: TGCAGTGCTAGAGATGCAGGGGGTAGGCAGCCCCAGCATTTT
CDR3: CSARDAGGRQPQHF

D: .
V: TRBV6-1
J: TRBJ2-5
size: many
DNA: TGTGCCAGCAGTGAAGTGGGGGAGACCCAGTACTTC
CDR3: CASSEVGETQYF

D: .
V: TRBV28
J: TRBJ2-1
size: few
DNA: TGTGCCAGCAGGGCCCCTGGACACCACGGGTTCTTC
CDR3: CASRAPGHHGFF

D: TRBD1
V: TRBV12-3/TRBV12-4
J: TRBJ2-5
size: few
DNA: TGTGCCGGCAGTACTCTAGAGAGGGGGCGGACCCAAGAGACCCAGTACTTC
CDR3: CAGSTLERGRTQETQYF

D: TRBD2
V: TRBV19
J: TRBJ2-1
size: .
DNA: TGTGCCAGTAGTACGACCGGGACTAGCGGGACCTACAATGAGCAGTTCTTC
CDR3: CASSTTGTSGTYNEQFF

D: TRBD2
V: TRBV6-1
J: TRBJ2-7
size: many
DNA: TGTGCCAGCAGTAATAGCGGGGGAAGCTCCTACGAGCAGTACTTC
CDR3: CASSNSGGSSYEQYF

D: .
V: TRBV2
J: TRBJ1-4
size: many
DNA: TGTGCCAGCAGTGAGGGGTCAGCAAATGAAAAACTGTTTTTT
CDR3: CASSEGSANEKLFF

D: .
V: TRBV6-2/TRBV6-3
J: TRBJ2-7
size: few
DNA: TGTGCCAGCAGTTACGGTTTAGGGGGCTACGAGCAGTACTTC
CDR3: CASSYGLGGYEQYF

D: .
V: TRBV4-1
J: TRBJ2-2
size: .
DNA: TGCGCCAGCAGCCAACAGCGCTCCAACACCGGGGAGCTGTTTTTT
CDR3: CASSQQRSNTGELFF

D: .
V: TRBV7-2
J: TRBJ2-7
size: few
DNA: TGTGCCAGCGCCGGTGGTGAGCAGTACTTC
CDR3: CASAGGEQYF

D: TRBD2
V: TRBV11-2
J: TRBJ2-7
size: many
DNA: TGTGCCAGCAGCCCGAGGACTAGCGGGGGGAGGCAGTACTTC
CDR3: CASSPRTSGGRQYF

D: .
V: TRBV9
J: TRBJ1-1
size: few
DNA: TGTGCCAGCAGCGGCCAACTACAGGGTGGCCCTGAAGCTTTCTTT
CDR3: CASSGQLQGGPEAFF

D: .
V: TRBV28
J: TRBJ2-1
size: many
DNA: TGTGCCAGCAGTTCCTTCTACGGGAGACCCTACAATGAGCAGTTCTTC
CDR3: CASSSFYGRPYNEQFF